The rows below give T cell receptor beta chains drawn from one sample of a study of monozygotic twins with inflammatory bowel disease. TCRdb reprocessed the 5' RACE reads; each CDR3 protein has one entry and no DNA is given. The sample data list 440,000 or so distinct CDR3 sequences. Sequenced sample: blood. The source is a human donor with ulcerative colitis or Crohn's disease, or a healthy co-twin of an affected twin (not recorded which). Both conserved end residues are part of each CDR3.

TRBV29-1	TRBJ2-7	CSVGQRERGYEQYF
TRBV5-1	TRBJ2-1	CASKTGIYPVDEQFF
TRBV18	TRBJ1-1	CASSSQGKTGEAFF
TRBV20-1	TRBJ2-3	CSARKASGGHTDTQYF
TRBV5-1	TRBJ2-2	CASTRLANTGELFF
TRBV2	TRBJ2-1	CASSEVDEQFF
TRBV19	TRBJ2-1	CASSTSGGTWNEQFF
TRBV4-3	TRBJ2-2	CASSQEGGLAGATGELFF
TRBV30	TRBJ2-7	CAWSVRGGSSYEQYF
TRBV4-1	TRBJ1-1	CASSQGEFRAMNTEAFF
TRBV5-8	TRBJ1-4	CASSLYGSEKLFF
TRBV6-5	TRBJ2-7	CASSPDGRVEQYF
TRBV3-1	TRBJ2-7	CASSQVNYEQYF
TRBV27	TRBJ2-7	CASSLSHGRRLYEQYF
TRBV20-1	TRBJ1-5	CSARDGSGNQPQHF